This TCR beta chain was identified during a study of blood T cell repertoires in COVID-19. For the study at large: Sites across the United States, Italy and Spain contributed samples from acute and convalescent COVID-19. Nucleic acid was either cDNA or gDNA, and it came from T cells, B-cell-depleted T cells, or PBMCs.

V shed 3 bases and J shed 7 bases, with 7 bases lying between them. The CDR3 spans 13 residues. Germline V CDR1 and CDR2: SGHTA, FQGTGA. In the original workflow: The assay estimated nucleated cells by amplifying reference gene primers. Clones were sequenced by immunoSEQ multiplex PCR, and TCRdb holds only the in-frame ones, with some missing. V, J and clone size derive from that table, while D and trimming were established from the DNA sequence. Of more than 85,000 clones in the sample, 80% are singletons; the top ten hold around 4.2%. The J gene is TRBJ1-6, the V gene TRBV7-3, with D unresolved. This TCR was recovered from a human donor in a cohort sampled during active or convalescent COVID-19. What was sequenced was peripheral blood. In DNA form, the CDR3 reads TGTGCCAGCAGCTTCCGGGAAAATTCACCCCTCCACTTT. This codes for CASSFRENSPLHF.